This T cell receptor beta chain was recorded in a study of T cells after yellow fever vaccination. Study-wide points: The study re-detected most primary-vaccination clones after the booster (approximately 97% CD4, just over 85% CD8).

The junction had 4 bases not matched to a gene; V was cut back by 2 bases and J by 0 bases. Germline assignment: CDR1 KGHSH and CDR2 LQKENI. CDR3 length: 15 residues. Turning to this clonotype: Its antigen is as yet unknown.

TCRdb used MiXCR to reprocess the 5' RACE reads, holding one entry per CDR3 protein. The table records more than 300,000 distinct CDR3 sequences, 3.5% to 5% of them present only once. Sequencing used PBMCs, obtained 15 days after the yellow fever booster vaccination. The sequence was obtained from a man between 18 and 29 years old who received the YFV17D yellow fever vaccine. V usage is TRBV18 and J usage is TRBJ2-7, with 7 positions matching TRBD1. The CDR3 spells CASSPSSGGSYEQYF. CDR3 DNA sequence: TGTGCCAGCTCACCATCGTCAGGGGGCTCCTACGAGCAGTACTTC. The variable domain in full, completed from reference TRBV18 and TRBJ2-7, reads NAGVMQNPRHLVRRRGQEARLRCSPMKGHSHVYWYRQLPEEGLKFMVYLQKENIIDESGMPKERFSAEFPKEGPSILRIQQVVRGDSAAYFCASSPSSGGSYEQYFGPGTRLTVT.